Sequencing of this T cell receptor (beta chain) was carried out in a study of T cells in tuberculosis. Turning to the study itself: IGRA-negative adolescents, IGRA-positive adolescents with latent tuberculosis and adults with active tuberculosis formed this South African cohort. Within 7 days of starting treatment, or before, PBMC were stored.

Using immunoSEQ multiplex PCR, the repertoire was profiled, and TCRdb retains in-frame clones only, with some absent. Here the sample spans about 9,200 clones, about 94% being singletons. A remark on this clone: Its antigen is as yet unknown.

V shed 5 bases, J shed 2 bases, and the junction held 0 bases outside the gene matches. Germline CDR1 is SGHVS and CDR2 is FQNEAQ. The CDR3 spans 13 residues. Study-wide findings and caveats: Selection depended on which cryopreserved specimens were available. Smaller alpha distances in active tuberculosis partly reflected shorter CDR3-alpha lengths.

The gene calls are TRBV7-8 and TRBJ2-1; 7 bases agree with TRBD2. The receptor was derived from an adult with tuberculosis. The sample was PBMCs. For the CDR3, the DNA is TGTGCCAGCAGCGGGGGGGCCTACAATGAGCAGTTCTTC. Its protein is CASSGGAYNEQFF.